A selection of T cell receptor beta chains follows, all from one sample in a study of cytomegalovirus exposure and HLA in healthy donors. Clones were read by immunoSEQ multiplex PCR, and TCRdb kept only the in-frame ones, dropping some. The data show roughly 150,000 clones, with around four fifths seen just once and 9.5% to 10% held by the top ten. The material sequenced was PBMCs. The receptors derive from a man aged 18 to 35 in good health and CMV-seropositive. CDR3s include the opening cysteine and the closing phenylalanine or tryptophan. Each record gives: V gene, clone size, D gene, J gene, CDR3 length, CDR3 protein, CDR3 DNA. A D gene is named only where the DNA matches it firmly. Rows may omit the clone size; those that give it use once, few, many or a size class.

TRBV4-3	-	TRBD1	TRBJ2-7	16	CASSQDPPGQRNEQYF	TGCGCCAGCAGCCAAGACCCTCCGGGACAGAGGAACGAGCAGTACTTC
TRBV7-2	-	-	TRBJ2-5	13	CASSLGSQETQYF	TGTGCCAGCAGCTTAGGCAGCCAAGAGACCCAGTACTTC
TRBV15	few	TRBD1	TRBJ1-2	17	CATSRRGQGAENYGYTF	TGTGCCACCAGCAGGAGAGGGCAGGGGGCCGAGAACTATGGCTACACCTTC
TRBV9	-	TRBD1	TRBJ2-1	15	CASSYTGTELSEQLF	TGTGCCAGCAGTTACACCGGGACAGAACTCTCTGAGCAGCTCTTC
TRBV6-5	few	-	TRBJ2-7	13	CASSEWTDYEQYF	TGTGCCAGCAGTGAATGGACAGACTACGAGCAGTACTTC
TRBV21-1	-	-	TRBJ1-1	14	CASSKVRTHTEAFF	TGTGCCAGCAGCAAAGTCCGGACTCACACTGAAGCTTTCTTT
TRBV29-1	-	TRBD1	TRBJ1-5	14	CSVWDRGVDQPQHF	TGCAGCGTCTGGGACAGGGGAGTAGATCAGCCCCAGCATTTT
TRBV15	-	-	TRBJ1-3	14	CATSRDVAGNTIYF	TGTGCCACCAGCAGAGATGTAGCGGGAAACACCATATATTTT
TRBV28	-	-	TRBJ2-3	13	CASRPTFTDTQYF	TGTGCCAGCAGGCCTACTTTTACGGATACGCAGTATTTT
TRBV7-6	-	-	TRBJ2-3	13	CASRDTSTDTQYF	TGTGCCAGCCGGGACACTAGCACAGATACGCAGTATTTT
TRBV19	-	-	TRBJ2-7	14	CASSGAASSYEQYF	TGTGCCAGTAGTGGGGCAGCGAGCTCCTACGAGCAGTACTTC
TRBV5-6	-	-	TRBJ2-1	13	CASSLFGGPEQFF	TGTGCCAGCAGCTTGTTCGGGGGGCCTGAGCAGTTCTTC
TRBV6-4	-	-	TRBJ2-1	15	CASSVGGRGSNEQFF	TGTGCCAGCAGTGTTGGAGGGAGAGGAAGCAATGAGCAGTTCTTC
TRBV15	few	TRBD1	TRBJ2-7	13	CATSGPTGLEQYF	TGTGCCACCAGCGGCCCGACAGGGCTTGAGCAGTACTTC
TRBV27	-	-	TRBJ2-5	15	CASSLEWSGAETQYF	TGTGCCAGCAGTTTAGAGTGGTCGGGAGCCGAGACCCAGTACTTC
TRBV29-1	few	TRBD1	TRBJ1-1	14	CSTGVMSSMGEAFF	TGCAGCACAGGGGTAATGTCCTCAATGGGTGAAGCTTTCTTT
TRBV27	-	-	TRBJ1-3	15	CASSFRGASGNTIYF	TGTGCCAGCAGTTTTCGGGGGGCCTCTGGAAACACCATATATTTT
TRBV19	-	-	TRBJ2-7	14	CASSTARGAGEQYF	TGTGCCAGTAGTACGGCACGGGGGGCTGGCGAGCAGTACTTC
TRBV5-1	-	TRBD1	TRBJ1-1	15	CASSLATTGGTEAFF	TGCGCCAGCAGCTTGGCGACGACAGGGGGCACTGAAGCTTTCTTT
TRBV6-4	-	-	TRBJ1-5	13	CASSQDSNQPQHF	TGTGCCAGCAGTCAAGACAGTAATCAGCCCCAGCATTTT
TRBV28	-	-	TRBJ1-1	13	CASSSRLQGKAFF	TGTGCCAGCAGTTCAAGGCTTCAGGGTAAAGCTTTCTTT
TRBV6-4	-	-	TRBJ2-2	14	CASGPGDHSGELFF	TGTGCCAGCGGCCCAGGGGATCATAGCGGGGAGCTGTTTTTT
TRBV5-5	-	-	TRBJ1-1	13	CASSLQANTEAFF	TGTGCCAGCAGCTTACAGGCGAACACTGAAGCTTTCTTT
TRBV6-6	-	TRBD1	TRBJ2-7	14	CASSYDRGTYEQYF	TGTGCCAGCAGTTACGACAGGGGGACCTACGAGCAGTACTTC
TRBV4-1	-	TRBD2	TRBJ2-5	15	CASRLGLAGGETQYF	TGCGCCAGCAGGTTGGGACTAGCGGGCGGAGAGACCCAGTACTTC
TRBV7-9	-	TRBD1	TRBJ2-7	16	CASSFRGDRIDYEQYF	TGTGCCAGCAGCTTCCGCGGGGACAGGATCGACTACGAGCAGTACTTC
TRBV29-1	-	-	TRBJ2-5	12	CSVNGHGETQYF	TGCAGCGTTAATGGGCACGGAGAGACCCAGTACTTC
TRBV5-1	-	-	TRBJ1-1	15	CASSLAGLGLTEAFF	TGCGCCAGCAGCTTGGCCGGGTTAGGTCTCACTGAAGCTTTCTTT
TRBV11-2	once	TRBD1	TRBJ1-3	16	CASSAGQDFSGNTIYF	TGTGCCAGCAGCGCCGGACAGGATTTCTCTGGAAACACCATATATTTT
TRBV7-8	-	TRBD1	TRBJ1-1	14	CASSSTGFGTEAFF	TGTGCCAGCAGCTCGACAGGGTTCGGCACTGAAGCTTTCTTT
TRBV6-5	once	TRBD1	TRBJ2-7	14	CASRRDRKAYEQYF	TGTGCCAGCAGAAGGGACAGAAAGGCGTACGAGCAGTACTTC
TRBV7-9	once	-	TRBJ2-1	13	CASSSITGYEQFF	TGTGCCAGCAGCTCCATAACAGGGTATGAGCAGTTCTTC
TRBV27	-	-	TRBJ1-2	15	CASSPSGGANYGYTF	TGTGCCAGCAGTCCTTCGGGGGGCGCTAACTATGGCTACACCTTC
TRBV9	-	TRBD2	TRBJ2-1	15	CASTLGTSTAQEQFF	TGTGCCAGCACCTTAGGGACTAGCACCGCTCAGGAGCAGTTCTTC
TRBV18	-	TRBD2	TRBJ2-7	14	CASSPGTSGYEQYF	TGTGCCAGCTCACCTGGGACTAGTGGATACGAGCAGTACTTC
TRBV6-5	-	TRBD1	TRBJ1-1	15	CASSYGQGLNTEAFF	TGTGCCAGCAGTTACGGACAGGGTTTGAACACTGAAGCTTTCTTT
TRBV10-3	-	-	TRBJ2-7	16	CAISESRQLSSYEQYF	TGTGCCATCAGTGAGTCGAGGCAACTGTCCTCGTACGAGCAGTACTTC
TRBV4-2	-	-	TRBJ2-7	13	CASSQDTSSEQYF	TGTGCCAGCAGCCAAGACACTAGCTCCGAGCAGTACTTC
TRBV6-1	-	-	TRBJ2-7	13	CASTAQGPYEQYF	TGTGCCAGCACAGCCCAGGGTCCTTACGAGCAGTACTTC
TRBV6-5	-	-	TRBJ1-1	12	CASRNRVTEAFF	TGTGCCAGCAGGAACAGGGTCACTGAAGCTTTCTTT
TRBV28	-	TRBD2	TRBJ2-7	14	CASTGTSGSYEQYF	TGTGCCAGCACCGGGACTAGCGGCTCCTACGAGCAGTACTTC
TRBV6-5	-	-	TRBJ1-3	15	CASSYQGSSGNTIYF	TGTGCCAGCAGTTACCAGGGATCTTCTGGAAACACCATATATTTT